This section outlines one T cell receptor (beta chain) sequence together with its context. The data originate from a study of cytomegalovirus exposure and HLA in healthy donors. Germline CDR1 reads DFQATT; CDR2 reads SNEGSKA (reference sequence). Trimming removed 8 bases at V and 6 bases at J, with 10 bases between. This CDR3 has 11 amino acids. The PCR contained 60 Vbeta and 13 Jbeta primers. Repertoires were generated with immunoSEQ multiplex PCR, while TCRdb's copy carries only in-frame clones and drops some. The profile covers fewer than 50,000 clones, with over 65% appearing a single time and about 17% taken by the ten largest.

Sequenced input: PBMCs. The rearrangement links TRBV20-1 to TRBJ1-4; D is uncertain. The TCR was taken from a man aged 45 to 65 in good health and CMV-seropositive. The CDR3 sequence is CSKQKDEKLFF. For the CDR3, the DNA is TGCAGTAAACAGAAGGATGAAAAACTGTTTTTT.